This section outlines one T cell receptor (beta chain) sequence together with its context. The antigen is unknown. The source of the sample is a study of blood T cells in healthy people across ages. The CDR3 consists of 18 residues. Germline V gene lookup returns CDR1 DFQATT and CDR2 SNEGSKA (reference sequence). J lost 10 bases, V lost 1 base, and 21 bases had no gene match. Overall study results and limits: Long-lived donors carried more naive CD4+ cells and greater diversity than aged donors. In older individuals, TCR beta diversity per million T cells was lower, falling roughly linearly with age.

A second PCR, run for about 6 to 11 cycles, used a sample-barcoded 5' primer plus a J-beta primer mix. TCRdb analysed the 5' RACE reads with MiXCR anew, one entry per CDR3 protein. The data hold 650,000 to 1,000,000 distinct CDR3 sequences, with around 45% observed a single time. The sequencing input was blood. The receptor comes from a man at least 80 years old in good health. The chain uses TRBV20-1 and TRBJ2-1; 8 nucleotides align to TRBD1. The CDR3 nucleotides read TGCAGTGCTAGAGGAGGGCAGGGGGCGATTACTAGCAACAGGGAGCAGTTCTTC. This sequence encodes CSARGGQGAITSNREQFF.